Below are 21 T cell receptor beta chains sequenced from a single sample in a study of graft-versus-host responses after intestinal transplantation. Here immunoSEQ multiplex PCR was the method, and the copy in TCRdb shows in-frame clones only, minus some. The sample consists of 98,000 or so clones, 86% of them appearing once. Here the sequenced sample was PBMCs, taken 255 days after intestinal transplant. The source is a human patient who received an intestinal transplant, so some T cells may come from the graft donor.

The genes are TRBV28 and TRBJ2-6, with D tentatively TRBD1 (6 bases). Trimming removed 4 bases from V and 2 bases from J, with 15 bases in between. The CDR3 consists of 17 residues. The germline gives CDR1 MDHEN, CDR2 SYDVKM. CDR3: CASSSHTGLAGANVLTF. The CDR3 bases are TGTGCCAGCAGTTCGCATACAGGGCTGGCTGGGGCCAACGTCCTGACTTTC.

The genes are TRBV7-6 and TRBJ2-1; 7 bases map to TRBD2. The CDR3 contains 15 residues. Germline CDR1 SGHVS, CDR2 FNYEAQ. V was clipped by 4 bases and J by 0 bases; unmatched bases: 3. Here the CDR3 DNA reads TGTGCCAGCAGCTATCGGGGGGACTCCTACAATGAGCAGTTCTTC. Amino acids: CASSYRGDSYNEQFF.

V gene TRBV19 combines with J gene TRBJ2-1; weak D call: TRBD1 (5 bases). Trimming stripped 2 bases from V and 6 bases from J, with 14 bases between. CDR3 length: 15 amino acids. Germline lookup yields CDR1 LNHDA and CDR2 SQIVND (reference sequence). CDR3 sequence reads: CASSIWTSYVNEQFF. DNA of the CDR3: TGTGCCAGTAGTATATGGACATCCTATGTCAATGAGCAGTTCTTC.

V gene TRBV5-6 combines with J gene TRBJ1-2, with 8 positions matching TRBD1. J gave up 8 bases and V 1 base, and 13 bases lay outside the gene matches. The CDR3 extends over 16 amino acids. The germline gives CDR1 SGHDT, CDR2 YYEEEE. The CDR3 reads CASSLFGQGAQGGYTF. The CDR3 coding sequence is TGTGCCAGCAGCTTGTTCGGGCAGGGGGCGCAGGGAGGCTACACCTTC.

Note on this clone: Sequence at one end of the junction differs from germline and may be a read error. The chain carries TRBV4-1 and TRBJ2-7; 8 nucleotides line up with TRBD2. Germline assignment: CDR1 MGHRA and CDR2 YSYEKL. The CDR3 length is 16 residues. The CDR3 bases are TGCGCCAGCAGCCTTTCCATGACTAGCGTTTCCTTCGAGCAGTACTTC. Protein product: CASSLSMTSVSFEQYF.

Here the CDR3 DNA reads TGTGCCAGCAGTTACGGTCGGGGAAGGGAAACCTACGAGCAGTACGTC. Amino acids: CASSYGRGRETYEQYV. V usage is TRBV6-6 and J usage is TRBJ2-7; D is possibly TRBD2 (5 bases). The CDR3 spans 16 residues. Trimming pared 2 bases from V and 2 bases from J, leaving 16 bases between. CDR1 and CDR2 (germline): MNHNY, SVGAGI (reference sequence).

The chain carries TRBV15 and TRBJ2-2; 11 bases map to TRBD1. Germline V gives CDR1 LNHNV, CDR2 YYDKDF (reference sequence). The CDR3 contains 15 residues. With V trimmed by 5 bases and J by 6 bases, 5 bases remained unmatched. For the CDR3, the DNA is TGTGCCACCAGCGAGGACAGGGGGCAAGCCGGGGAGCTGTTTTTT. This encodes CATSEDRGQAGELFF.

V and J are TRBV4-1 and TRBJ2-7, with D perhaps matching TRBD1 or TRBD2 (5 bases each). There are 13 residues in the CDR3. The germline CDR1 and CDR2 sequences are MGHRA and YSYEKL. V dropped 4 bases and J dropped 3 bases, with 10 bases sitting between them. CDR3 in DNA: TGCGCCAGCAGCCTGGGACCGCTCTACGAGCAGTACTTC. It yields the protein CASSLGPLYEQYF.

The chain has TRBV5-4 and TRBJ1-2; D perhaps matches TRBD1 (5 bases). Germline V gene data show CDR1 as SGHNT and CDR2 as YYREEE (reference sequence). The CDR3 length is 15 residues. V was clipped by 4 bases and J by 5 bases, with 18 bases between them. CDR3 sequence: CASSLDWTLGYGYTF. DNA for the CDR3: TGTGCCAGCAGCCTTGACTGGACACTCGGGTATGGCTACACCTTC.

CDR3 region: CASSSLGSDEKLFF. CDR3 bases: TGTGCCAGCAGTTCCCTCGGGTCTGATGAAAAACTGTTTTTT. V is TRBV28 and J is TRBJ1-4; D is unclear. Trimming shortened V by 4 bases and J by 6 bases, and 12 bases separated the two germline ends. CDR1 MDHEN and CDR2 SYDVKM come from the germline V gene. The CDR3 sequence is 14 residues long.

The V and J genes are TRBV4-3 and TRBJ1-6; D is uncertain. Germline CDR1 and CDR2: LGHNA and YSLEER. Trimming cost V 4 bases and J 5 bases, with 18 bases left between them. The CDR3 covers 17 residues. CDR3 DNA: TGCGCCAGCAGCCCAGAACGATCCTCCCCCAATAATTCACCCCTCCACTTT. Amino acids: CASSPERSSPNNSPLHF.

The CDR3 bases are TGTGCCAGCATGGCCCATGGTAACACCATATATTTT. Protein product: CASMAHGNTIYF. This chain joins TRBV7-4 and TRBJ1-3, with D unclear. The CDR3 consists of 12 residues. Germline assignment: CDR1 SGHVT and CDR2 SQSDAQ. Trimming left V 7 bases short and J 7 bases short, with 11 bases between.

V is TRBV29-1 and J is TRBJ1-2, with D tentatively TRBD1 (5 bases). There are 12 residues in the CDR3. Germline V CDR1 and CDR2: SQVTM, ANQGSEA. V shed 8 bases and J shed 7 bases, with 17 bases lying between them. The CDR3 DNA reads as TGCAGCCCCGACGAGATGGGGCCTGGCTACACCTTC. Its protein product is CSPDEMGPGYTF. Drawing the rest from reference TRBV29-1 and TRBJ1-2, the complete variable domain is SAVISQKPSRDICQRGTSLTIQCQVDSQVTMMFWYRQQPGQSLTLIATANQGSEATYESGFVIDKFPISRPNLTFSTLTVSNMSPEDSSIYLCSPDEMGPGYTFGSGTRLTVV.

The chain uses TRBV10-3 and TRBJ1-2, with a possible D match to TRBD1 (5 bases). Germline V gene sequence: CDR1 ENHRY, CDR2 SYGVKD. V lost 0 bases and J 2 bases, leaving 7 bases between the germline ends. The CDR3 consists of 14 residues. CDR3: CAISESPGNYGYTF. The DNA for the CDR3 is TGTGCCATCAGTGAGTCGCCAGGGAACTATGGCTACACCTTC.

Written as DNA, the CDR3 is TGCAGCGTTGAAGATGGAGGACAGGAGATCTCTGGGGCCAACGTCCTGACTTTC. Translation: CSVEDGGQEISGANVLTF. V and J are TRBV29-1 and TRBJ2-6, with TRBD1 matching over 7 bases. Looked up from germline, CDR1 is SQVTM and CDR2 is ANQGSEA. Losses at the gene ends were 0 bases for V and 0 bases for J; bases not matched to a gene: 8. CDR3 length equals 18 residues.

The chain has TRBV5-4 and TRBJ2-1, with 7 bases matching TRBD2. This CDR3 is built from 13 residues. The V gene's germline CDR1 is SGHNT and CDR2 YYREEE (reference sequence). Germline trimming cut 0 bases from V and 9 bases from J; bases unmatched to any gene: 3. Written as DNA, the CDR3 is TGTGCCAGCAGCTTGGTGGGAGGGGCTGAGCAGTTCTTC. Translating gives CASSLVGGAEQFF.

The genes are TRBV4-2 and TRBJ2-1, with 10 bases matching TRBD2. The germline gives CDR1 LGHNA, CDR2 YNFKEQ. Trimming at V came to 3 bases and at J to 0 bases, leaving 2 bases not matched to a gene. This CDR3 comprises 16 residues. CDR3 amino acids: CASSHRLAGSYNEQFF. The DNA for the CDR3 is TGTGCCAGCAGCCACAGACTAGCGGGCTCCTACAATGAGCAGTTCTTC.

CDR3 DNA sequence: TGCGCCAGCAGCCAGGGTCAGACAGGATCGCCGGGGGGCTACACCTTC. It codes for CASSQGQTGSPGGYTF. The rearrangement links TRBV4-3 to TRBJ1-2; possible D gene TRBD1, 6 bases. Germline CDR1 is LGHNA and CDR2 is YSLEER. The V end lost 3 bases, the J end lost 8 bases, and 22 bases lay between the germline ends. The CDR3 contains 16 residues.

The chain has TRBV7-9 and TRBJ2-3; 9 bases map to TRBD1. The CDR3 spans 14 residues. Germline V gene data show CDR1 as SEHNR and CDR2 as FQNEAQ (reference sequence). J was trimmed by 2 bases and V by 5 bases; bases with no gene match: 2. The CDR3 region has the DNA TGTGCCAGCAGCAGGGACAGGGACACAGATACGCAGTATTTT. Translated: CASSRDRDTDTQYF.

The rearrangement joins TRBV5-1 to TRBJ2-5; D unclear. This CDR3 is 14 amino acids long. The V gene lost 0 bases and the J gene lost 6 bases, with 12 bases spanning the gap. Germline V CDR1 and CDR2: SGHRS, YFSETQ. The CDR3 DNA reads TGCGCCAGCAGCTTGGGAGTGGGTGGACAGACCCAGTACTTC. Its protein product is CASSLGVGGQTQYF.

The chain is built from TRBV15 and TRBJ2-7; D might be TRBD2 (7 bases). V lost 0 bases and J 2 bases, leaving 11 bases between the germline ends. There are 15 residues in the CDR3. The germline gives CDR1 LNHNV, CDR2 YYDKDF (reference sequence). For the CDR3, the DNA is TGTGCCACCAGCAGAGATGGGGGGGGCCCCTACGAGCAGTACTTC. Protein sequence: CATSRDGGGPYEQYF. The full variable domain, its missing parts supplied by reference TRBV15 and TRBJ2-7, is DAMVIQNPRYQVTQFGKPVTLSCSQTLNHNVMYWYQQKSSQAPKLLFHYYDKDFNNEADTPDNFQSRRPNTSFCFLDIRSPGLGDTAMYLCATSRDGGGPYEQYFGPGTRLTVT.